This TCR beta chain was identified during a study of blood T cell repertoires in COVID-19. About the research overall: Samples taken during acute and convalescent COVID-19 were collected in the United States, Italy and Spain. Nucleic acid was either cDNA or gDNA, and it came from T cells, B-cell-depleted T cells, or PBMCs.

Trimming cost V 0 bases and J 6 bases; bases outside gene matches: 5. Germline assignment: CDR1 MDHEN and CDR2 SYDVKM. The CDR3 spans 16 residues. As originally analysed: Cell counts per sample came from amplifying reference gene primers. Here immunoSEQ multiplex PCR was the method, and the copy in TCRdb shows in-frame clones only, minus some. V, J and clone size are those of that table, while D and trimming were read from the DNA. The sample includes about 140,000 clones, roughly three quarters of them seen just once. The chain links TRBV28 to TRBJ2-1; TRBD1 matches at 10 bases. Sample: peripheral blood. The sequence was collected from a man aged 55 to 70 with acute or convalescent COVID-19. CDR3 in DNA: TGTGCCAGCAGTTTATGGTCCGGGACAGGGGTCAATGAGCAGTTCTTC. It encodes CASSLWSGTGVNEQFF.